This TCR beta chain was observed in a study of T cells in localized non-small cell lung cancer. As concerns this clone: As yet, its antigen is unknown.

Study-level findings and limits: Among the tissues sampled, uninvolved adjacent lung had the highest T cell clonality, above tumor. Analysis by sequencing included only one tumor region, so heterogeneity remains possible. An association was observed between higher blood T cell density and longer overall survival. Appearances in adjacent lung were noted for a median roughly 50 of the top 100 tumor clones.

Only in-frame clones appear in the TCRdb table, and some are missing; sequencing was by immunoSEQ multiplex PCR. The sample holds over 45,000 clones, around 84% seen once. With 0 bases removed from V and 1 base from J, the gap between germline ends came to 6 bases. CDR1 is LNHDA and CDR2 is SQIVND in the germline V gene (reference sequence). This CDR3 is 14 amino acids long. This TCR derives from a female donor with stage II lung adenocarcinoma. The genes are TRBV19 and TRBJ1-1; D uncertain. This sample comprised PBMCs, obtained before any cancer treatment. The CDR3 sequence is CASSIDQKNTEAFF. DNA for the CDR3: TGTGCCAGTAGTATAGATCAGAAGAACACTGAAGCTTTCTTT.